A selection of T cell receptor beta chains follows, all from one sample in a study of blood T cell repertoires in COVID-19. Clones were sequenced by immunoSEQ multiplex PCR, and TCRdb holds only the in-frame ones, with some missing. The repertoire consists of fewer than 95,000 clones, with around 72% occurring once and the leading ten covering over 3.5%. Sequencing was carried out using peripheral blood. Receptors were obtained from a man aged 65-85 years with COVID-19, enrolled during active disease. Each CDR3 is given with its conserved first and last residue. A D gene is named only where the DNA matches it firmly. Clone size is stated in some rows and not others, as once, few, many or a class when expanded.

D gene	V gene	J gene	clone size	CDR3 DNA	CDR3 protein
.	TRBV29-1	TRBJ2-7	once	TGCAGCGTTGAAGGAGGGTCCGGATCCTACGAGCAGTACTTC	CSVEGGSGSYEQYF
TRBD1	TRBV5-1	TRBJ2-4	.	TGCGCCAGCAGCTTGGACAGGGGGCCCTTTCAGTACTTC	CASSLDRGPFQYF
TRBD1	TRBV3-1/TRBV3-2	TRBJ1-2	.	TGTGCCAGCAGCCCTGGGACAGGGAACTATGGCTACACCTTC	CASSPGTGNYGYTF
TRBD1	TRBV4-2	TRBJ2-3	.	TGTGCCAGCAGCCTCAGAGGACAGGACCACACAGATACGCAGTATTTT	CASSLRGQDHTDTQYF
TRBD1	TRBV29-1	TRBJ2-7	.	TGCAGCGTTGTGGACAGGGTAGCTTGGGAGCAGTACTTC	CSVVDRVAWEQYF
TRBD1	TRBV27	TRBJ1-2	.	TGTGCCAGCAGTCTAGGACAGGGGGCGTACTATGGCTACACCTTC	CASSLGQGAYYGYTF
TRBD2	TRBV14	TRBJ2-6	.	TGTGCCAGCAGCCAATTTTCAAGCGGGATTGGGGCCAACGTCCTGACTTTC	CASSQFSSGIGANVLTF
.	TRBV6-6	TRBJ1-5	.	TGTGCCAGCAGTTACTCGCCACAGCTCTACAATCAGCCCCAGCATTTT	CASSYSPQLYNQPQHF
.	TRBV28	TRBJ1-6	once	TGTGCCAGCAGTTTATATACAGGAAATAATTCACCCCTCCACTTT	CASSLYTGNNSPLHF
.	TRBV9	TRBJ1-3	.	TGTGCCAGCAGCGTAGAACCCACGAGCTCTGGAAACACCATATATTTT	CASSVEPTSSGNTIYF
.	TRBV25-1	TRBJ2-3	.	TGTGCCAGCACCCCCGGCGGGGCGGATACGCAGTATTTT	CASTPGGADTQYF
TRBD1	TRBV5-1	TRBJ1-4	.	TGCGCCAGCAGCGGGACGGGACAGGGTCATTCTAGTAATGAAAAACTGTTTTTT	CASSGTGQGHSSNEKLFF
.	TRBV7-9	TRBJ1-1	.	TGTGCCAGCAGCCTACCCGGGAGGGACAACACTGAAGCTTTCTTT	CASSLPGRDNTEAFF
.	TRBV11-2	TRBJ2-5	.	TGTGCCAGCAGCTTCAATTCGGGGGAGACCCAGTACTTC	CASSFNSGETQYF
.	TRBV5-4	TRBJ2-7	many	TGTGCCAGCAGCCCGACAGGCTACGAGCAGTACTTC	CASSPTGYEQYF
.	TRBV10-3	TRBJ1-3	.	TGTGCCATCAGTGAGGACGGGGACGGCGGGGACACCATATATTTT	CAISEDGDGGDTIYF
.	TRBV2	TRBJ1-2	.	TGTGCCAGCAGTGCGCGGACGGGGTTTTCAGGCTACACCTTC	CASSARTGFSGYTF
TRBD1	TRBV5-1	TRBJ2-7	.	TGCGCCAGCAGCCTAGGACAGGGGTTCTACGAGCAGTACTTC	CASSLGQGFYEQYF
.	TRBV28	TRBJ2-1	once	TGTGCCAGCAGTTGGTCGCCCCGGGGCTACAATGAGCAGTTCTTC	CASSWSPRGYNEQFF
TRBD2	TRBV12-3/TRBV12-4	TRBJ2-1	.	TGTGCCAGCAGGCTAGCGGCCTACAATGAGCAGTTCTTC	CASRLAAYNEQFF
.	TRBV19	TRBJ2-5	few	TGTGCCAGTAGTATTGGAATAGCGGAAGAGACCCAGTACTTC	CASSIGIAEETQYF